The clone carrying this T cell receptor (beta chain) is medium-sized. Its antigen is still unknown. Study-wide points: Naive CD4+ cells shared around an eighth of tumor Treg sequences.

V was cut by 6 bases and J by 8 bases, with 16 bases left in between. The CDR3 runs to 13 residues. The TRBV12-4/TRBJ1-2 clonotypes were amplified using barcode primers with ligated adaptors. MiXCR was run by TCRdb on the multiplex PCR reads, yielding one entry per CDR3 protein. The sample records around 650 distinct CDR3 sequences, about 3.3% being singletons. Naive CD4+ T cells were purified with Tregs depleted by CD25. Sequenced material: naive CD4+ T cells sorted from blood. The subset is: naive CD4+ T cells, CD4+CD45RA+CD25-. The chain recombines TRBV12-3 or TRBV12-4 with TRBJ1-2; D possibly corresponds to TRBD1 (5 bases). This clonotype originated in a female donor with breast cancer. Here the CDR3 DNA reads TGTGCCAGCAGCATAACTCAGGGCAGGGGCTACACCTTC. It encodes CASSITQGRGYTF.